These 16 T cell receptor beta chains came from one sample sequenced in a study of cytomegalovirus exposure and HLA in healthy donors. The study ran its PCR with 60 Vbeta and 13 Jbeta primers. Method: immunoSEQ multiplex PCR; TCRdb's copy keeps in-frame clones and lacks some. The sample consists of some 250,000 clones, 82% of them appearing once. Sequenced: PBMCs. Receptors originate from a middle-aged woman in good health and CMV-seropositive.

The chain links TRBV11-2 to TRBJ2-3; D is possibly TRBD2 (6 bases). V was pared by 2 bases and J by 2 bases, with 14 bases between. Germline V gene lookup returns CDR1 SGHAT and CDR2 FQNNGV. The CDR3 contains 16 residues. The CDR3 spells CASSLNSGTVTDTQYF. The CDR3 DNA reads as TGTGCCAGCAGCTTAAATAGCGGAACCGTCACAGATACGCAGTATTTT.

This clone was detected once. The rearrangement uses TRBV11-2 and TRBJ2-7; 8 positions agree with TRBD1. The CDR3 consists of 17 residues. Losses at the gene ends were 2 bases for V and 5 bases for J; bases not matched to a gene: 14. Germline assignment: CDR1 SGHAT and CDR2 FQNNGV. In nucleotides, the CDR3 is TGTGCCAGCAGCTTAACGATCTTGGGGACAGGCGCCCACGAGCAGTACTTC. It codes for CASSLTILGTGAHEQYF.

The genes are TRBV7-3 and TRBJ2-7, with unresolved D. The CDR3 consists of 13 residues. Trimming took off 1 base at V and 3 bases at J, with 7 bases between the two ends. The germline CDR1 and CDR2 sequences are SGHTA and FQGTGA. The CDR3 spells CASSLMSGYEQYF. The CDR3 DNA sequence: TGTGCCAGCAGCTTAATGTCCGGCTACGAGCAGTACTTC.

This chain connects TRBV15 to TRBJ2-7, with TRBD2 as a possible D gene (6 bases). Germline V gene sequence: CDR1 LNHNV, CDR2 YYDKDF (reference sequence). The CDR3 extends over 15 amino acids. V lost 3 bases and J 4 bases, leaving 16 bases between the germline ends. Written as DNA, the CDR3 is TGTGCCACCAGCAGCCTGGGTCTCGGAGGGTACGAGCAGTACTTC. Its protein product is CATSSLGLGGYEQYF.

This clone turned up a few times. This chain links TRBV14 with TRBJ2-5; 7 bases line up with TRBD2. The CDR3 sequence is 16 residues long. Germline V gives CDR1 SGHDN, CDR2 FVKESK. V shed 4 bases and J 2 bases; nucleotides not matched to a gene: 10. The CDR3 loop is CASSPILAEEQETQYF. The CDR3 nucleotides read TGTGCCAGCAGCCCGATCCTAGCGGAGGAACAAGAGACCCAGTACTTC.

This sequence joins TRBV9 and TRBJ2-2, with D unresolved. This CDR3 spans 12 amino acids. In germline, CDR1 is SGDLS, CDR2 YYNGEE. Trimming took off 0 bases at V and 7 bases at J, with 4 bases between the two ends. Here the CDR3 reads CASSVANGELFF. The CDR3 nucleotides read TGTGCCAGCAGCGTAGCAAACGGGGAGCTGTTTTTT.

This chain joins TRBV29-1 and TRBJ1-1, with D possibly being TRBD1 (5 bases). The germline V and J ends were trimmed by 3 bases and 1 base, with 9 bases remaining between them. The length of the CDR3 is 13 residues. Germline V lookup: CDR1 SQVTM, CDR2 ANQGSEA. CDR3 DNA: TGCAGCGTTGAGCGGGACTGGAACACTGAAGCTTTCTTT. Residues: CSVERDWNTEAFF.

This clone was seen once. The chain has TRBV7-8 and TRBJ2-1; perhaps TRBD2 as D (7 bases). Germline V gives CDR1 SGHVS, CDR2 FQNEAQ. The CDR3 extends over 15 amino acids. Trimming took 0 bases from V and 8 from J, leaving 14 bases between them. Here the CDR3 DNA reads TGTGCCAGCAGCTTAGCGGGGGGGCTTGGTGATGAGCAGTTCTTC. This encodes CASSLAGGLGDEQFF.

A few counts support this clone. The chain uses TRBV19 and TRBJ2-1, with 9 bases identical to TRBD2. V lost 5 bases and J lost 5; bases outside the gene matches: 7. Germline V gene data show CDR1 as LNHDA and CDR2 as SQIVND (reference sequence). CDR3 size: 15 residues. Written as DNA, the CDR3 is TGTGCCAGTAGTGTTGGACTAGCGAACGACAATGAGCAGTTCTTC. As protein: CASSVGLANDNEQFF.

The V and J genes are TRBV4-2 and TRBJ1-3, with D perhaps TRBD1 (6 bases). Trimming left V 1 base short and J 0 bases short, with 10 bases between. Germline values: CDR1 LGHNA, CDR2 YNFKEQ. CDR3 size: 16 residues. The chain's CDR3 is CASSQAAGVSGNTIYF. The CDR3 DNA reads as TGTGCCAGCAGCCAAGCTGCAGGGGTCTCTGGAAACACCATATATTTT.

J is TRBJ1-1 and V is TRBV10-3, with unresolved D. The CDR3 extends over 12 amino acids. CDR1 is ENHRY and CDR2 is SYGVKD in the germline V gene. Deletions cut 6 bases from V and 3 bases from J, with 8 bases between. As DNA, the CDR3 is TGTGCCATCAGCGCCGGGGACACTGAAGCTTTCTTT. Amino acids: CAISAGDTEAFF.

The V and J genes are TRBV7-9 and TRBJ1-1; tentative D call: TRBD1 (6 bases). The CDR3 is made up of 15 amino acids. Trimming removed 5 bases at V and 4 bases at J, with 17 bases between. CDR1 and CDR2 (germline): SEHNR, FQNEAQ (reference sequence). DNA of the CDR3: TGTGCCAGCAGCCCAGATACGCAGGGGCTCACTGAAGCTTTCTTT. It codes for CASSPDTQGLTEAFF.

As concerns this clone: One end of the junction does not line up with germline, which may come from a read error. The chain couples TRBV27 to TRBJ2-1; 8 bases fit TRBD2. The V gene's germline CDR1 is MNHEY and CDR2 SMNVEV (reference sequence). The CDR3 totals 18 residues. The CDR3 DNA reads TGTGCCAGCAGTTTGAAAGGGGCCGGGCTAGCGGGCCTCCGAAGCCCAGTCTTC. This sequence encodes CASSLKGAGLAGLRSPVF.

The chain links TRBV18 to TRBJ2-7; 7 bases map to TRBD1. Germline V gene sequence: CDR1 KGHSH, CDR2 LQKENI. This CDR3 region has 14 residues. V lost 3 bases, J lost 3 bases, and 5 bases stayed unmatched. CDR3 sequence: CASSPTGVGYEQYF. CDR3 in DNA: TGTGCCAGCTCACCCACAGGGGTTGGCTACGAGCAGTACTTC.

CDR3 residues: CASRSPQGRYQPQHF. The CDR3 DNA reads as TGTGCCAGCAGAAGCCCCCAGGGAAGGTACCAGCCCCAGCATTTT. V gene TRBV28 combines with J gene TRBJ1-5; a weak D match, TRBD1 (5 bases). Germline CDR1 reads MDHEN; CDR2 reads SYDVKM. The germline V and J ends were trimmed by 6 bases and 7 bases, with 19 bases remaining between them. The CDR3 spans 15 residues.

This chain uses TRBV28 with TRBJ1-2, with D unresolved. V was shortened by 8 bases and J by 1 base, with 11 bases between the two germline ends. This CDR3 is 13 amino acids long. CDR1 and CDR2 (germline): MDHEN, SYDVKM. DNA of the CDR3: TGTGCCAGCCACACCACCAATAACTATGGCTACACCTTC. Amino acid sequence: CASHTTNNYGYTF.